The 16 T cell receptor beta chains in this list originate from one sample, sequenced in a study of regulatory T cells in long-lasting Graves disease. Described time point: newly diagnosed GD, antithyroid drugs for less than 3 months. Generation of the TCR library employed RNA extracted from PBMCs. With iRepertoire HTBI primers and Arm-PCR of CDR3 regions, TCR beta libraries were built. TCRdb called the multiplex PCR reads again in MiXCR, with one record for every CDR3 protein. The profile shows 400,000 to 450,000 distinct CDR3 sequences, about a sixth of them singletons. These data are also associated with another study on T cells in Graves' hyperthyroidism and ophthalmopathy.

This specimen consisted of peripheral blood mononuclear cells (PBMCs), obtained at new diagnosis, from a patient treated with antithyroid drugs. These receptors came from a woman aged 25-40 years with Graves disease.

Ten or more counts support this clonotype. The chain recombines TRBV15 with TRBJ1-2; no definite D call. There are 13 residues in the CDR3. Germline V gene data show CDR1 as LNHNV and CDR2 as YYDKDF (reference sequence). The ends were cut back, 2 bases at V and 5 bases at J, with 9 bases in the middle. The CDR3 is CATSRNQEYGYTF. DNA for the CDR3: TGTGCCACCAGCAGAAATCAGGAGTATGGCTACACCTTC.

There are many counts of this clonotype. In DNA, the CDR3 is TGTGCCAGCAGTTACGGAGACAAATCCTACGAGCAGTACTTC. Protein product: CASSYGDKSYEQYF. This sequence joins TRBV6-2 or TRBV6-3 and TRBJ2-7, with unresolved D. Germline-derived CDR1 and CDR2 are MNHEY and SVGEGT. The V and J ends lost 2 bases and 1 base respectively, with 9 bases between them. CDR3 size: 14 residues.

This clonotype was seen a handful of times. The V gene is TRBV7-9, the J gene TRBJ2-7; tentative D call: TRBD2 (7 bases). The V end was cut by 5 bases, the J end by 7 bases, with 18 bases between. Germline CDR1 reads SEHNR; CDR2 reads FQNEAQ (reference sequence). This CDR3 contains 14 residues. The CDR3 is CASSLEGGQSEQYF. The CDR3 DNA reads as TGTGCCAGCAGCCTAGAGGGGGGGCAGAGTGAGCAGTACTTC.

This clonotype was found many times. V is TRBV27 and J is TRBJ2-1; D is uncertain. Germline CDR1 reads MNHEY; CDR2 reads SMNVEV (reference sequence). The V gene lost 3 bases and the J gene lost 6 bases, with 12 bases spanning the gap. The CDR3 length is 14 residues. The CDR3, as DNA: TGTGCCAGCAGTTTTGGTCTAACGGCCAATGAGCAGTTCTTC. It specifies CASSFGLTANEQFF.

As concerns this clonotype: This may be a read error: a much more frequent sequence differs by one nucleotide. This chain links TRBV10-3 with TRBJ1-1; D perhaps matches TRBD1 (5 bases). The germline V gene has CDR1 ENHRY and CDR2 SYGVKD. Trimming removed 4 bases at V and 7 bases at J, with 16 bases between. CDR3 length: 14 amino acids. The CDR3 DNA is TGTGCCATCAGTGGGTCTGGGGGTAGGAGTGAAGCTTTCTTT. It codes for CAISGSGGRSEAFF.

The gene calls are TRBV28 and TRBJ1-1; no definite D call. V dropped 5 bases and J dropped 1 base, with 11 bases sitting between them. This CDR3 is built from 14 residues. Germline V gene data show CDR1 as MDHEN and CDR2 as SYDVKM. CDR3 DNA: TGTGCCAGCAGTCAATGGATTACGAACACTGAAGCTTTCTTT. This codes for CASSQWITNTEAFF. Full variable domain (missing parts from reference TRBV28 and TRBJ1-1): DVKVTQSSRYLVKRTGEKVFLECVQDMDHENMFWYRQDPGLGLRLIYFSYDVKMKEKGDIPEGYSVSREKKERFSLILESASTNQTSMYLCASSQWITNTEAFFGQGTRLTVV.

This clonotype was counted many times. The chain carries TRBV6-1 and TRBJ2-1; 8 bases agree with TRBD2. The germline CDR1 and CDR2 sequences are MNHNS and SASEGT. The CDR3 sequence is 15 residues long. Trimming took 5 bases from V and 3 from J; bases not matched to a gene: 6. The CDR3 bases are TGTGCCAGCAGTACTAGCGGAAGATTCTACAATGAGCAGTTCTTC. Its translation is CASSTSGRFYNEQFF.

This clonotype was detected ten times or more. The chain couples TRBV27 to TRBJ1-1, with D perhaps matching TRBD1 (6 bases). CDR3 length: 14 residues. V was shortened by 4 bases and J by 7 bases, with 16 bases between the two germline ends. In germline, CDR1 is MNHEY, CDR2 SMNVEV (reference sequence). The CDR3 nucleotides are TGTGCCAGCAGTTCTCCGCGGGGGCGCCGTGAAGCTTTCTTT. Translation: CASSSPRGRREAFF.

V and J are TRBV6-1 and TRBJ1-5, with 10 bases lining up with TRBD1. The length of the CDR3 is 15 residues. Germline V lookup: CDR1 MNHNS, CDR2 SASEGT. V was clipped by 2 bases and J by 4 bases; unmatched bases: 2. The CDR3 DNA sequence: TGTGCCAGCAGTGAATTGGACAGGGGGAATCAGCCCCAGCATTTT. Amino acid sequence: CASSELDRGNQPQHF.

To note about this clonotype: As the CDR3 is not closed by the conserved phenylalanine or tryptophan, this likely results from a read error. The J gene is TRBJ2-1, the V gene TRBV19; D call uncertain. CDR1 is LNHDA and CDR2 is SQIVND in the germline V gene (reference sequence). Trimming took 5 bases from V and 7 from J, leaving 6 bases between them. The CDR3 spans 11 residues. DNA for the CDR3: TGTGCCAGTAGTTGGGGAAATGAGCAGTTCTCC. The encoded protein is CASSWGNEQFS.

The chain couples TRBV24-1 to TRBJ2-1, with 10 bases fitting TRBD2. The ends lost 0 bases at V and 4 bases at J; junction bases unmatched: 8. Germline CDR1 reads KGHDR; CDR2 reads SFDVKD. This CDR3 is built from 18 residues. CDR3 DNA: TGTGCCACCAGTGATTTGAAAGCTAGCGGGAGAGTATACAATGAGCAGTTCTTC. It translates to CATSDLKASGRVYNEQFF.

In its sample, this clonotype was seen many times. This chain connects TRBV27 to TRBJ2-5; TRBD2 matches at 9 bases. From germline, CDR1 is MNHEY and CDR2 SMNVEV (reference sequence). V dropped 5 bases and J dropped 3; count of bases not matched to a gene: 4. The CDR3 spans 14 residues. The CDR3 here is CASSPWTSEETQYF. CDR3 DNA: TGTGCCAGCAGTCCCTGGACTAGCGAAGAGACCCAGTACTTC.

This clonotype was found a few times. V is TRBV5-1 and J is TRBJ2-3; D possibly corresponds to TRBD1 (6 bases). V was pared by 4 bases and J by 2 bases, with 17 bases between. This CDR3 comprises 16 residues. Germline-derived CDR1 and CDR2 are SGHRS and YFSETQ. Written as DNA, the CDR3 is TGCGCCAGCAGCGCGCAGGGGACAACATACACAGATACGCAGTATTTT. Its translation is CASSAQGTTYTDTQYF.

This clonotype was detected a few times. CDR3 protein: CAWIRNYGYTF. In nucleotides, the CDR3 is TGTGCCTGGATTCGGAACTATGGCTACACCTTC. The chain combines TRBV30 with TRBJ1-2; D unresolved. Trimming shortened V by 4 bases and J by 2 bases, and 5 bases separated the two germline ends. CDR3 length equals 11 residues. CDR1 GTSNPN and CDR2 SVGIG come from the germline V gene (reference sequence).

This clonotype was seen at least ten times. This chain connects TRBV27 to TRBJ2-5; D is possibly TRBD2 (6 bases). V was cut by 6 bases and J by 5 bases, with 16 bases left in between. The CDR3 loop spans 14 amino acids. In germline, CDR1 is MNHEY, CDR2 SMNVEV (reference sequence). CDR3 protein: CASSPWGSGETQYF. The CDR3 DNA follows: TGTGCCAGCAGCCCCTGGGGGAGCGGGGAGACCCAGTACTTC.

With respect to this clonotype: Just one base apart from a much larger clone, this may be a read error. This chain uses TRBV7-3 with TRBJ2-4; 7 positions agree with TRBD2. Trimming removed 5 bases from V and 13 bases from J; junction bases left unmatched: 17. Germline CDR1 reads SGHTA; CDR2 reads FQGTGA. The CDR3 runs to 15 residues. The DNA of the CDR3 is TGTGCCAGCAGCCTCGGCGGGAGCGCCTACAATGAGCAGTACTTC. Its translation is CASSLGGSAYNEQYF.